A single count supports the clone carrying this T cell receptor (beta chain). The antigen is undetermined. Germline CDR1 reads LGHNT; CDR2 reads FRNRAP. The CDR3 extends over 15 amino acids. The V end lost 4 bases, the J end lost 4 bases, and 15 bases lay between the germline ends. The data were taken from a study of OX40 agonist ivuxolimab in advanced cancers. Study as a whole: Every 2 weeks, patients got intravenous ivuxolimab at one of six dose levels (0.01-10 mg/kg). Each dose-escalation patient presented with hepatocellular carcinoma, melanoma, renal cell or head and neck cancer. Study results and limitations: Dose levels from 0.1 to 3.0 mg/kg saw CD4+ and CD8+ blood T cells expand clonally by week 6.

Repertoires were generated with immunoSEQ multiplex PCR, while TCRdb's copy carries only in-frame clones and drops some. Among about 63,000 clones listed, roughly nine tenths were seen once. The source material was CD4+ or CD8+ T cells sorted from blood, sampled in a trial of the OX40 agonist ivuxolimab. The gene calls are TRBV12-5 and TRBJ2-3; D may correspond to TRBD1 or TRBD2 (5 bases each). This TCR came from an adult with an advanced solid tumor such as melanoma, head and neck, liver or kidney cancer. In DNA form, the CDR3 reads TGTGCTAGTGGTTCCGGGACCGTGGCGGCAGATACGCAGTATTTT. This encodes CASGSGTVAADTQYF. Combining the CDR3 with reference TRBV12-5 and TRBJ2-3 gives the whole variable domain DARVTQTPRHKVTEMGQEVTMRCQPILGHNTVFWYRQTMMQGLELLAYFRNRAPLDDSGMPKDRFSAEMPDATLATLKIQPSEPRDSAVYFCASGSGTVAADTQYFGPGTRLTVL.